These T cell receptor beta chains were read from a single sample in a study of blood T cell repertoires in COVID-19. Libraries were prepared by immunoSEQ multiplex PCR; TCRdb keeps only in-frame clonotypes and omits some of them. The table includes 200,000 or so clones, 70% to 90% detected once. Material for sequencing was PBMCs or T cells enriched from blood (not recorded which). Receptors originate from a man in his thirties or forties who had recovered from COVID-19. Both conserved end residues are part of each CDR3. D genes are given only for firm matches. The size of a clone is reported for some rows only, either as once, few or many, or as a class for expanded clones.

V: TRBV28
size: once
J: TRBJ2-3
D: TRBD2
CDR3: CASSHNNGRGSTDTQYF
DNA: TGTGCCAGCAGTCACAACAATGGGCGGGGGAGCACAGATACGCAGTATTTT

V: TRBV18
size: NA
J: TRBJ2-1
D: TRBD2
CDR3: CASSPTSGGSATYNEQFF
DNA: TGTGCCAGCTCGCCGACTAGCGGGGGGTCGGCAACATACAATGAGCAGTTCTTC

V: TRBV24-1
size: NA
J: TRBJ2-1
D: NA
CDR3: CATSAMSGSGSYNEQFF
DNA: TGTGCCACCAGTGCCATGAGCGGTAGTGGCTCCTACAATGAGCAGTTCTTC

V: TRBV7-2
size: NA
J: TRBJ2-6
D: NA
CDR3: CASSFSSGANVLTF
DNA: TGTGCCAGCAGCTTTTCGTCGGGGGCCAACGTCCTGACTTTC

V: TRBV3-1/TRBV3-2
size: once
J: TRBJ2-1
D: NA
CDR3: CASSQEGGSYNEQFF
DNA: TGTGCCAGCAGCCAAGAAGGGGGCTCCTACAATGAGCAGTTCTTC

V: TRBV6-2/TRBV6-3
size: NA
J: TRBJ1-2
D: NA
CDR3: CASSLSTGIYGYTF
DNA: TGTGCCAGCAGCCTTTCAACAGGGATCTATGGCTACACCTTC

V: TRBV27
size: NA
J: TRBJ2-1
D: TRBD2
CDR3: CASSPTGLNYNEQFF
DNA: TGTGCCAGCAGTCCAACGGGACTAAATTACAATGAGCAGTTCTTC

V: TRBV6-5
size: NA
J: TRBJ1-1
D: NA
CDR3: CASRTPGVSTEAFF
DNA: TGTGCCAGCAGGACACCGGGAGTCAGCACTGAAGCTTTCTTT

V: TRBV18
size: NA
J: TRBJ1-2
D: TRBD1
CDR3: CASSPNRDRGFGYTF
DNA: TGTGCCAGCTCACCAAATAGGGACAGGGGGTTTGGCTACACCTTC

V: TRBV7-9
size: NA
J: TRBJ2-5
D: NA
CDR3: CASSLAQGRETQYF
DNA: TGTGCCAGCAGCTTAGCTCAGGGAAGGGAGACCCAGTACTTC

V: TRBV30
size: NA
J: TRBJ2-5
D: NA
CDR3: CAWDFQETQYF
DNA: TGTGCCTGGGACTTCCAAGAGACCCAGTACTTC

V: TRBV19
size: NA
J: TRBJ1-6
D: TRBD1
CDR3: CASSIRRDRDNSPLHF
DNA: TGTGCCAGTAGTATCCGTCGGGACAGGGATAATTCACCCCTCCACTTT

V: TRBV5-1
size: NA
J: TRBJ2-7
D: NA
CDR3: CASSFVDLSDRRFYEQYF
DNA: TGCGCCAGCAGCTTTGTCGACCTCAGTGACAGGCGATTCTACGAGCAGTACTTC

V: TRBV3-1/TRBV3-2
size: NA
J: TRBJ1-2
D: TRBD1
CDR3: CASSASGTDYGYTF
DNA: TGTGCCAGCAGCGCCTCCGGGACAGACTATGGCTACACCTTC

V: TRBV7-2
size: NA
J: TRBJ1-5
D: NA
CDR3: CASSLSTAGNQPQHF
DNA: TGTGCCAGCAGCTTAAGTACGGCGGGGAATCAGCCCCAGCATTTT

V: TRBV5-3
size: once
J: TRBJ2-5
D: TRBD2
CDR3: CARSLIPSGGPQETQYF
DNA: TGTGCCAGAAGCTTGATCCCTAGCGGGGGTCCACAAGAGACCCAGTACTTC

V: TRBV3-1/TRBV3-2
size: NA
J: TRBJ1-3
D: NA
CDR3: CASSQDSSGNTIYF
DNA: TGTGCCAGCAGCCAGGACAGTTCTGGAAACACCATATATTTT

V: TRBV28
size: NA
J: TRBJ2-2
D: NA
CDR3: CASSFGGIDLNTGELFF
DNA: TGTGCCAGCAGTTTCGGCGGAATAGACCTGAACACCGGGGAGCTGTTTTTT

V: TRBV7-9
size: NA
J: TRBJ2-2
D: TRBD1
CDR3: CASRRSQGATGELFF
DNA: TGTGCCAGCCGGCGATCGCAGGGGGCGACCGGGGAGCTGTTTTTT

V: TRBV7-9
size: NA
J: TRBJ2-2
D: TRBD1
CDR3: CASSLAQGAGGELFF
DNA: TGTGCCAGCAGCTTAGCCCAGGGGGCTGGCGGGGAGCTGTTTTTT

V: TRBV23-1
size: once
J: TRBJ2-3
D: NA
CDR3: CASSLGGDHTDTQYF
DNA: TGCGCCAGCAGTCTTGGCGGGGACCACACAGATACGCAGTATTTT

V: TRBV28
size: NA
J: TRBJ2-1
D: TRBD2
CDR3: CASSLSGLAGGGEQFF
DNA: TGTGCCAGCAGCCTATCCGGACTAGCGGGAGGGGGTGAGCAGTTCTTC

V: TRBV12-5
size: few
J: TRBJ1-2
D: TRBD1
CDR3: CASGLRTGGGYTF
DNA: TGTGCTAGTGGTTTGCGGACAGGGGGAGGCTACACCTTC

V: TRBV6-5
size: NA
J: TRBJ1-1
D: NA
CDR3: CASRPIGGAGTEAFF
DNA: TGTGCCAGCAGGCCAATAGGGGGGGCTGGGACTGAAGCTTTCTTT

V: TRBV19
size: once
J: TRBJ1-5
D: NA
CDR3: CASSIVAGTNQPQHF
DNA: TGTGCCAGTAGTATAGTGGCAGGCACTAATCAGCCCCAGCATTTT

V: TRBV28
size: NA
J: TRBJ1-5
D: NA
CDR3: CASSLGVGNQPQHF
DNA: TGTGCCAGCAGTTTAGGAGTAGGCAATCAGCCCCAGCATTTT

V: TRBV6-5
size: once
J: TRBJ1-2
D: NA
CDR3: CASMTGSWSYGYTF
DNA: TGTGCCAGCATGACAGGTAGTTGGAGCTATGGCTACACCTTC

V: TRBV7-2
size: once
J: TRBJ2-1
D: TRBD2
CDR3: CASSPLADPRDNEQFF
DNA: TGTGCCAGCAGTCCACTAGCGGACCCTCGAGACAATGAGCAGTTCTTC

V: TRBV7-8
size: NA
J: TRBJ2-7
D: NA
CDR3: CASSRTEAYEQYF
DNA: TGTGCCAGCAGCCGGACTGAGGCCTACGAGCAGTACTTC

V: TRBV11-2
size: NA
J: TRBJ1-2
D: TRBD1
CDR3: CASSWDRGSNYGYTF
DNA: TGTGCCAGCAGCTGGGACAGGGGTTCTAACTATGGCTACACCTTC

V: TRBV5-3
size: NA
J: TRBJ2-7
D: NA
CDR3: CARSGDREQYF
DNA: TGTGCCAGAAGCGGAGATCGCGAGCAGTACTTC

V: TRBV4-2
size: NA
J: TRBJ2-7
D: TRBD2
CDR3: CASSREGLGSYEQYF
DNA: TGTGCCAGCAGCCGGGAGGGACTGGGATCCTACGAGCAGTACTTC

V: TRBV12-3/TRBV12-4
size: NA
J: TRBJ1-2
D: TRBD1
CDR3: CASTPQGRRGYTF
DNA: TGTGCCAGCACCCCACAGGGGCGACGAGGCTACACCTTC

V: TRBV5-1
size: NA
J: TRBJ2-3
D: NA
CDR3: CASTGEIRGSTDTQYF
DNA: TGCGCCAGCACGGGAGAAATAAGGGGTAGCACAGATACGCAGTATTTT

V: TRBV28
size: NA
J: TRBJ2-1
D: TRBD1
CDR3: CASSSGQVYNEQFF
DNA: TGTGCCAGCAGCTCGGGACAGGTCTACAATGAGCAGTTCTTC

V: TRBV29-1
size: once
J: TRBJ1-2
D: NA
CDR3: CSARQINYGYTF
DNA: TGCAGCGCGAGACAGATCAACTATGGCTACACCTTC

V: TRBV3-1/TRBV3-2
size: NA
J: TRBJ1-2
D: TRBD1
CDR3: CASSPKQGAVGYTF
DNA: TGTGCCAGCAGCCCCAAGCAGGGGGCGGTAGGCTACACCTTC

V: TRBV2
size: NA
J: TRBJ1-3
D: NA
CDR3: CASRRGEAGNTIYF
DNA: TGTGCCAGCCGTCGGGGGGAGGCTGGAAACACCATATATTTT

V: TRBV29-1
size: once
J: TRBJ1-4
D: NA
CDR3: CSAGENEKLFF
DNA: TGCAGCGCCGGGGAGAATGAAAAACTGTTTTTT

V: TRBV2
size: NA
J: TRBJ1-6
D: NA
CDR3: CASRPNRALNSPLHF
DNA: TGTGCCAGCAGGCCAAACAGGGCCCTAAATTCACCCCTCCACTTT

V: TRBV6-5
size: once
J: TRBJ1-1
D: NA
CDR3: CASSYSDRRNTEAFF
DNA: TGTGCCAGCAGTTACTCGGACAGAAGGAACACTGAAGCTTTCTTT